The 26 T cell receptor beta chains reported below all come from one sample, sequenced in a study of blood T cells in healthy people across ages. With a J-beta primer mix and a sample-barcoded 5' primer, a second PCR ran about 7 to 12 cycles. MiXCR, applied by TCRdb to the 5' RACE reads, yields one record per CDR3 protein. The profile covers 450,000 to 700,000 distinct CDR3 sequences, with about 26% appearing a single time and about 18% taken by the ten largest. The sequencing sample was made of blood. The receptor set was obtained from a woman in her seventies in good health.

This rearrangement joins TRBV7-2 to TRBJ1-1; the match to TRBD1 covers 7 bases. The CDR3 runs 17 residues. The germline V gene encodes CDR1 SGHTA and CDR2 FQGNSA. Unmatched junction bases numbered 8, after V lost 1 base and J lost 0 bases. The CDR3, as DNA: TGTGCCAGCAGCTTAGGAGGGGGCAGGACCATGAACACTGAAGCTTTCTTT. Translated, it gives CASSLGGGRTMNTEAFF.

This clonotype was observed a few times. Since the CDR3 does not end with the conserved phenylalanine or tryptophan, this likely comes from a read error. CDR3 DNA: TGTGCCAGCAGCGTAGGAGGGAACAATGAGCAGTTCCTC. This sequence encodes CASSVGGNNEQFL. This rearrangement joins TRBV9 to TRBJ2-5; D may be TRBD2 (5 bases). The closer fit of TRBJ2-1 to the DNA end suggests the J call may be wrong. Germline CDR1 reads SGDLS; CDR2 reads YYNGEE. The CDR3 sequence is 13 residues long.

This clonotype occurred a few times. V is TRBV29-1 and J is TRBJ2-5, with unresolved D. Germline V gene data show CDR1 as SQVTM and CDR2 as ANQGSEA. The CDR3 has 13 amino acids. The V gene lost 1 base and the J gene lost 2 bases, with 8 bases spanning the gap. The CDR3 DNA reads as TGCAGCGTTGAAGGCGGCACTCAAGAGACCCAGTACTTC. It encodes CSVEGGTQETQYF. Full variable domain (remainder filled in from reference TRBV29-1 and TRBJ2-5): SAVISQKPSRDICQRGTSLTIQCQVDSQVTMMFWYRQQPGQSLTLIATANQGSEATYESGFVIDKFPISRPNLTFSTLTVSNMSPEDSSIYLCSVEGGTQETQYFGPGTRLLVL.

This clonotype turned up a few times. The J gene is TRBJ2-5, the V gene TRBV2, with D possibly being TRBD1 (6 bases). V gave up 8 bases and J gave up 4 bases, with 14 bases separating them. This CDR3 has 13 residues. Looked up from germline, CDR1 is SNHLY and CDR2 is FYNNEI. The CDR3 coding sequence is TGTGCCAGCCTCTCACAGGGACGAGAGACCCAGTACTTC. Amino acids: CASLSQGRETQYF. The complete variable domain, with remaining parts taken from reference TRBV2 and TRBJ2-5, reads EPEVTQTPSHQVTQMGQEVILRCVPISNHLYFYWYRQILGQKVEFLVSFYNNEISEKSEIFDDQFSVERPDGSNFTLKIRSTKLEDSAMYFCASLSQGRETQYFGPGTRLLVL.

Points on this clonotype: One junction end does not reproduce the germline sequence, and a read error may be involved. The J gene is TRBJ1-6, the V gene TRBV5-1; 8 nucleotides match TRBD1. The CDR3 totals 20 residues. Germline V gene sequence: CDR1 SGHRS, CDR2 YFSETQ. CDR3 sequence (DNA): TGCGCCAGCAGCCTCCAGCTAGGTGGACAGGGAATTGGAGCTAAGTCACCCCTTCACTTT. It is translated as CASSLQLGGQGIGAKSPLHF.

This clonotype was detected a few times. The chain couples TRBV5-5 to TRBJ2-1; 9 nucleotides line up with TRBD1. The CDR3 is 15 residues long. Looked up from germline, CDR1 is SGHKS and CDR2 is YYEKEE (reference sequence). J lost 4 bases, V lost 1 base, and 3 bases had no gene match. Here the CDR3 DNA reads TGTGCCAGCAGCTTGTGGACAGGGGCGTACAATGAGCAGTTCTTC. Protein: CASSLWTGAYNEQFF.

The CDR3: CASSSSLNSPLHF. CDR3 in DNA: TGTGCCAGCAGCTCCTCCCTAAATTCACCCCTCCACTTT. This rearrangement joins TRBV7-8 to TRBJ1-6; D uncertain. V dropped 4 bases and J dropped 7 bases, with 8 bases sitting between them. CDR1 and CDR2 (germline): SGHVS, FQNEAQ. The CDR3 totals 13 residues.

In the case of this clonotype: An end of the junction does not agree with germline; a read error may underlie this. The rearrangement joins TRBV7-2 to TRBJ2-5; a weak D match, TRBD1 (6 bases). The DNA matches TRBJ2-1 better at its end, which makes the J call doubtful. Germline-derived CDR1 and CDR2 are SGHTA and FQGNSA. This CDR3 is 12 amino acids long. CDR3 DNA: TGTGCCAGCGGCTTAGACAGGCATGAGCAGTTCTTC. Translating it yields CASGLDRHEQFF.

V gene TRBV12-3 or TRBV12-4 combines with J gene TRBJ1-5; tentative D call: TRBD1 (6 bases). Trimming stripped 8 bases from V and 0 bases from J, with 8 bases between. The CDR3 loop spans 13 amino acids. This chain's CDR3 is CASRDNSNQPQHF. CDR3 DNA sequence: TGTGCCAGCCGGGACAATAGCAATCAGCCCCAGCATTTT.

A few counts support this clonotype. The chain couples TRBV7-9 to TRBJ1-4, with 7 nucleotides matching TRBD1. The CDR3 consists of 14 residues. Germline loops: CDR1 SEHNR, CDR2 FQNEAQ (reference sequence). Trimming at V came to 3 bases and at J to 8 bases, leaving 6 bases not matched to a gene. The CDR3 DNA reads TGTGCCAGCAGCTTGGGTGGAGGGGGCGAAAAACTGTTTTTT. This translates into CASSLGGGGEKLFF.

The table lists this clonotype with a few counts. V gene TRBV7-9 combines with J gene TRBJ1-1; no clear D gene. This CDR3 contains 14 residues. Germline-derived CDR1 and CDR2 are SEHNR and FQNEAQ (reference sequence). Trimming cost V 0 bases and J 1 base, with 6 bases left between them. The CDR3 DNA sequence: TGTGCCAGCAGCTTAGCGCAGGCGAACACTGAAGCTTTCTTT. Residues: CASSLAQANTEAFF.

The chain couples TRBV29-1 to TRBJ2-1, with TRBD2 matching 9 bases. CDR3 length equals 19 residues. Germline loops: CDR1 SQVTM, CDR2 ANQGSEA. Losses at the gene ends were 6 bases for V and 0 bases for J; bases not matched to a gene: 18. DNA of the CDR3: TGCAGCGTCGCCGGAGGGAAAGCGGGGGGTTCGAGCTCCTACAATGAGCAGTTCTTC. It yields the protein CSVAGGKAGGSSSYNEQFF.

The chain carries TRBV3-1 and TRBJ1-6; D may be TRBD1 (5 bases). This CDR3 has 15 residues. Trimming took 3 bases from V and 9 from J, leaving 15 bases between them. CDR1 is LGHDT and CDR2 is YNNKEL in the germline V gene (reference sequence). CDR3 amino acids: CASSHRDRSSSPLHF. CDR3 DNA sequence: TGTGCCAGCAGCCATCGGGACCGGTCGTCTTCACCCCTCCACTTT.

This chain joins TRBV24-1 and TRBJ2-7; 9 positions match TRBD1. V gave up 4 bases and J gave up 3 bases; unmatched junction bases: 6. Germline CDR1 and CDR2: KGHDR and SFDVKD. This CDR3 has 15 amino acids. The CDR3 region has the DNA TGTGCCACCAGTGAAGCCGGGACAGGGAGCTACGAGCAGTACTTC. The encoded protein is CATSEAGTGSYEQYF.

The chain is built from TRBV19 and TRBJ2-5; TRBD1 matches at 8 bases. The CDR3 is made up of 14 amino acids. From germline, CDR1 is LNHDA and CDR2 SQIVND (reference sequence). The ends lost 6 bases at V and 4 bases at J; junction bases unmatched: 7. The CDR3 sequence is CASSGQGLPETQYF. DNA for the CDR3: TGTGCCAGTAGCGGACAGGGATTACCAGAGACCCAGTACTTC.

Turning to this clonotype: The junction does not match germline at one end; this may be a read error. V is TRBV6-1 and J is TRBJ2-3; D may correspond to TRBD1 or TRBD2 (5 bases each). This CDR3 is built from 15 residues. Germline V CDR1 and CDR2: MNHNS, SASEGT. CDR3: CASSLGPYSTDTQYF. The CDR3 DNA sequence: TGTGCCAGCAGCCTGGGACCCTACAGCACGGATACGCAGTATTTT.

The CDR3 spells CASSLEGTWRTQYF. The CDR3 nucleotides read TGTGCCAGCAGCTTAGAAGGGACATGGAGGACCCAGTACTTC. J is TRBJ2-5 and V is TRBV7-2; possibly TRBD1 for D (6 bases). Germline loops: CDR1 SGHTA, CDR2 FQGNSA. Trimming removed 1 base at V and 7 bases at J, with 13 bases between. There are 14 residues in the CDR3.

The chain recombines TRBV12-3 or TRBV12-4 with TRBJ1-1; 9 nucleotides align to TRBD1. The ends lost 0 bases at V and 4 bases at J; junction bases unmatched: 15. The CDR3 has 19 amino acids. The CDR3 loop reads CASSLALGGQGRGGTEAFF. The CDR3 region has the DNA TGTGCCAGCAGTTTAGCGCTAGGGGGACAGGGAAGGGGTGGCACTGAAGCTTTCTTT.

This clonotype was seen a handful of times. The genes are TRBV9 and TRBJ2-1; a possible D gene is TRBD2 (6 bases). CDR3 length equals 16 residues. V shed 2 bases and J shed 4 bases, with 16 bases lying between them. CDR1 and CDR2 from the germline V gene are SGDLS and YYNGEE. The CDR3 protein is CASSVGTTGEYNEQFF. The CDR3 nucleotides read TGTGCCAGCAGCGTCGGGACGACGGGGGAATACAATGAGCAGTTCTTC.

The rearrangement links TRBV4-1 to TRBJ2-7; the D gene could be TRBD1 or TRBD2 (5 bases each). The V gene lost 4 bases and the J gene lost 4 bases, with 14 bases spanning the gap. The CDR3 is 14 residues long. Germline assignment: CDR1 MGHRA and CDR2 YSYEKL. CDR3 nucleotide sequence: TGCGCCAGCAGCCTCGGGACCTTGTTTTACGAGCAGTACTTC. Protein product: CASSLGTLFYEQYF.

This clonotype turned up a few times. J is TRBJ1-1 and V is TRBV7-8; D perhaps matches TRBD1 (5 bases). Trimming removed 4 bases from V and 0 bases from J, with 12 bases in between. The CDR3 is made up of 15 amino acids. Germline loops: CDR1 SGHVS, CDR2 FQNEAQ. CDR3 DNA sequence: TGTGCCAGCAGCTACGACTGGGGGATGAACACTGAAGCTTTCTTT. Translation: CASSYDWGMNTEAFF. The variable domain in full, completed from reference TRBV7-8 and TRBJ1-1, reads GAGVSQSPRYKVAKRGQDVALRCDPISGHVSLFWYQQALGQGPEFLTYFQNEAQLDKSGLPSDRFFAERPEGSVSTLKIQRTQQEDSAVYLCASSYDWGMNTEAFFGQGTRLTVV.

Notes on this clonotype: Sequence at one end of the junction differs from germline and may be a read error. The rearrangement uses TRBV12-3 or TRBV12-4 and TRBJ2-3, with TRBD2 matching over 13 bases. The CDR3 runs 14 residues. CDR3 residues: CASRTSGGADTEYF. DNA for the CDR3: TGTGCCAGCAGAACTAGCGGGGGGGCAGATACGGAGTATTTT.

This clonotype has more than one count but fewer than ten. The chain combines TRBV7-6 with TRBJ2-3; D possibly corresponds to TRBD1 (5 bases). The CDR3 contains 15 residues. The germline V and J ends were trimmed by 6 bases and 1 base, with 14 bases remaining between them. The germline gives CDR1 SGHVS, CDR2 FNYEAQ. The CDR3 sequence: CASSAGVGGTDTQYF. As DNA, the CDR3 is TGTGCCAGCAGTGCAGGTGTAGGGGGCACAGATACGCAGTATTTT.

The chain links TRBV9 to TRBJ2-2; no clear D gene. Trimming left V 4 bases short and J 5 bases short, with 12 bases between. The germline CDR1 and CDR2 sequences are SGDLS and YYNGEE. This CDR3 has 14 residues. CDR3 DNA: TGTGCCAGCAGCCCTTATTTAGGTACCGGGGAGCTGTTTTTT. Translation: CASSPYLGTGELFF.

The CDR3 nucleotides are TGCGCCAGCAGCTTGGTCCAGCGAAAAATATACAATGAGCAGTTCTTC. Protein product: CASSLVQRKIYNEQFF. V gene TRBV5-1 combines with J gene TRBJ2-1; D not resolved. CDR1 is SGHRS, CDR2 YFSETQ, per germline. The CDR3 is 16 residues long. V was cut by 0 bases and J by 4 bases, with 14 bases left in between.

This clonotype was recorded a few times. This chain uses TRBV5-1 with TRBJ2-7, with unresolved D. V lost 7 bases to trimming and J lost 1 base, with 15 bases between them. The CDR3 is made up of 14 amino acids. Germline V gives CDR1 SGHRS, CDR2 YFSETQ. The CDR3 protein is CASHEAELSYEQYF. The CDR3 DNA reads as TGCGCCAGCCATGAAGCCGAACTTTCCTACGAGCAGTACTTC.